This T cell receptor (beta chain) stems from a study of molecular identifiers for immune sequencing clone quantification. The V and J ends lost 6 bases and 3 bases respectively, with 14 bases between them. Per the germline V gene, CDR1 is SQVTM and CDR2 is ANQGSEA. The length of the CDR3 is 13 residues. This clonotype was counted many times. TCRdb reanalysed the PCR reads using MiXCR and keeps one entry per CDR3 protein. The sample records around 460,000 distinct CDR3 sequences, roughly a fifth being singletons. Material for sequencing was naive CD8+ T cells from blood, with Jurkat cell RNA spiked in. Subset noted: FACS-sorted CD8+CD4-CCR7+CD45RA+ naive T cells. The receptor was derived from a human donor in good health. Some libraries in this study had Jurkat cell RNA spiked in. The V gene is TRBV29-1, the J gene TRBJ2-5, with D possibly being TRBD1 (5 bases). The CDR3 DNA reads as TGCAGCGTCCCTCCCCAGGGTAAAGAGACCCAGTACTTC. Translation: CSVPPQGKETQYF. Supplemented by reference TRBV29-1 and TRBJ2-5, the full variable domain reads SAVISQKPSRDICQRGTSLTIQCQVDSQVTMMFWYRQQPGQSLTLIATANQGSEATYESGFVIDKFPISRPNLTFSTLTVSNMSPEDSSIYLCSVPPQGKETQYFGPGTRLLVL.